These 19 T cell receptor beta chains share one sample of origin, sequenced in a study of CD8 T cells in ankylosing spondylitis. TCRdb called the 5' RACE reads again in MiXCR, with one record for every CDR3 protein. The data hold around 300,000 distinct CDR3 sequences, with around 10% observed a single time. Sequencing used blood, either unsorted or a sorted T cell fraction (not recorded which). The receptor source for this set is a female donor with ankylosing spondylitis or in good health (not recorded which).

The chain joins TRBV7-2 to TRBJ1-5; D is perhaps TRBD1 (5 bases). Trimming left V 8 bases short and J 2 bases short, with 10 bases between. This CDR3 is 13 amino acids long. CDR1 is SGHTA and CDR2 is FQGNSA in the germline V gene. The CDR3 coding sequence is TGTGCCAGCCAGCGGGACGGCAATCAGCCCCAGCATTTT. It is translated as CASQRDGNQPQHF.

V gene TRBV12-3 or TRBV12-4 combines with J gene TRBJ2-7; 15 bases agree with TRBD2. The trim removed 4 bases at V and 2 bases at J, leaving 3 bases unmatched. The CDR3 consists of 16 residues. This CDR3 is CASSWGLAGGPYEQYF. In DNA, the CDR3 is TGTGCCAGCAGTTGGGGACTAGCGGGAGGACCCTACGAGCAGTACTTC.

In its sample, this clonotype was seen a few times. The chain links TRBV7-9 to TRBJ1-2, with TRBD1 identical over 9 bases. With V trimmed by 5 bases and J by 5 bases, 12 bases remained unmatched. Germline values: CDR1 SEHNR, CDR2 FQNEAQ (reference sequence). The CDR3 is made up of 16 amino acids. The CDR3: CASSPGGGQGLYGYTF. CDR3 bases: TGTGCCAGCAGCCCAGGGGGGGGACAGGGTTTATATGGCTACACCTTC.

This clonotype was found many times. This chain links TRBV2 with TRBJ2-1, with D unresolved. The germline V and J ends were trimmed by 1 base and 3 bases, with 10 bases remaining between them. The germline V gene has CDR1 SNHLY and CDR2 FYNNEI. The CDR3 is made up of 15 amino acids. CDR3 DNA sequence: TGTGCCAGCAGTGAAGACTATAAGAGCTACAATGAGCAGTTCTTC. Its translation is CASSEDYKSYNEQFF.

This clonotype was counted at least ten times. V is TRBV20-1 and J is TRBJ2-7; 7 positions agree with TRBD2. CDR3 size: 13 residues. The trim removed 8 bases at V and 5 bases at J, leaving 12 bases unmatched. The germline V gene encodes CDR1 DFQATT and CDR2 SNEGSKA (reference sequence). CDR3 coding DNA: TGCAGTACCCGTTGGGGAGGGTACAACGAGCAGTACTTC. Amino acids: CSTRWGGYNEQYF.

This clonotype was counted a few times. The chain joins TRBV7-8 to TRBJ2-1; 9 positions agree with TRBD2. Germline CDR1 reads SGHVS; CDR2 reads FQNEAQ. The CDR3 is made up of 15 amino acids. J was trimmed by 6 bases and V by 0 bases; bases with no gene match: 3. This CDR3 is CASSLALAGPNEQFF. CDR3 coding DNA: TGTGCCAGCAGCTTAGCCCTAGCGGGACCCAATGAGCAGTTCTTC.

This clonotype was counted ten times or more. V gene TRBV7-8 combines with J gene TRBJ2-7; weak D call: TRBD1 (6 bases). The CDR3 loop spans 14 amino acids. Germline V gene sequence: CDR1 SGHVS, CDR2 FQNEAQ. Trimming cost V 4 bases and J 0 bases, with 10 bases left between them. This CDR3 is CASSWTAISYEQYF. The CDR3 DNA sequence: TGTGCCAGCAGCTGGACAGCTATCTCCTACGAGCAGTACTTC.

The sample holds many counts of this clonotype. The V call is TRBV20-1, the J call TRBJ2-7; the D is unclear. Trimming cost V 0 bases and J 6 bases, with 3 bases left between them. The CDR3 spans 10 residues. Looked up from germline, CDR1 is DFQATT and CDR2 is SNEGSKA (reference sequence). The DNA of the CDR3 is TGCAGTGCTAGAGAGTCCGAGCAGTACTTC. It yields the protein CSARESEQYF.

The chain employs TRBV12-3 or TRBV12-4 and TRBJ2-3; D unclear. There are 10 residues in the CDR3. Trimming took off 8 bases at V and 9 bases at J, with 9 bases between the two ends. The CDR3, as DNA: TGTGCCAGCGGCAGACCGACGCAGTATTTT. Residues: CASGRPTQYF.

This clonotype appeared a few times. The CDR3, as DNA: TGTGCCAGCAGCCCAATCCAGAGTACCGGGGAGCTGTTTTTT. Translating it yields CASSPIQSTGELFF. The chain combines TRBV3-1 with TRBJ2-2, with D unclear. Per germline, CDR1 LGHDT and CDR2 YNNKEL (reference sequence). V was shortened by 4 bases and J by 5 bases, with 11 bases between the two germline ends. The CDR3 is made up of 14 amino acids.

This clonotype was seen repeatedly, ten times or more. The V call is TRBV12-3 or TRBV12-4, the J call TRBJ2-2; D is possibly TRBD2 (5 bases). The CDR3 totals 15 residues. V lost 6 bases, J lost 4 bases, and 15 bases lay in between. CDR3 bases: TGTGCCAGCAGCCCCCGGGGAACGTCCACCGGGGAGCTGTTTTTT. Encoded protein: CASSPRGTSTGELFF.

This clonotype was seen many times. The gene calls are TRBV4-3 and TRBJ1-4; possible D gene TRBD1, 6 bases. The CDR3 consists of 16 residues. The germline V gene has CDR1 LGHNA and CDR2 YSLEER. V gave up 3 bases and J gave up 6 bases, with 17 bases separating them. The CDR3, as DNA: TGCGCCAGCAGCCATGACTTACCCAGGGGAGATGAAAAACTGTTTTTT. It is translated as CASSHDLPRGDEKLFF.

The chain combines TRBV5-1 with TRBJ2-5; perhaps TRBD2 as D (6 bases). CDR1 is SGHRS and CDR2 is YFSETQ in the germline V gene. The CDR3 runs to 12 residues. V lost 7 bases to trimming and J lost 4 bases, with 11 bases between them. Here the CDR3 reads CASGGNGETQYF. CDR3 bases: TGCGCCAGCGGGGGGAACGGAGAGACCCAGTACTTC.

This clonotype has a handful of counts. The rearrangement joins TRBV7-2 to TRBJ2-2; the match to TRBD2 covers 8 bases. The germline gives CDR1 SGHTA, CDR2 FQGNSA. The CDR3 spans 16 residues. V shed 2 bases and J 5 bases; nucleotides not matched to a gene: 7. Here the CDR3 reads CASSLRPGGMTGELFF. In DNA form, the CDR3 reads TGTGCCAGCAGCTTAAGGCCGGGGGGGATGACCGGGGAGCTGTTTTTT.

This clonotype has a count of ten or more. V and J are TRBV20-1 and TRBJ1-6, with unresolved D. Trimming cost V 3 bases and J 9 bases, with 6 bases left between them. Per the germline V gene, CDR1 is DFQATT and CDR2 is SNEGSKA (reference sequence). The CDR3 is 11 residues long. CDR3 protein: CSASTSSPLHF. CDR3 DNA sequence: TGCAGTGCTAGTACCAGTTCACCCCTCCACTTT.

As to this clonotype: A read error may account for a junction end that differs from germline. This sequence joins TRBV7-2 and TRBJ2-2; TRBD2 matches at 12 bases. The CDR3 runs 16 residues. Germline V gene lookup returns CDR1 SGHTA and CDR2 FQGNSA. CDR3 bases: TGTGCCAGCAGCTTAGGACTAGCGGGAGTGTCCGGGGAGCTGTTATTT. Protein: CASSLGLAGVSGELLF.

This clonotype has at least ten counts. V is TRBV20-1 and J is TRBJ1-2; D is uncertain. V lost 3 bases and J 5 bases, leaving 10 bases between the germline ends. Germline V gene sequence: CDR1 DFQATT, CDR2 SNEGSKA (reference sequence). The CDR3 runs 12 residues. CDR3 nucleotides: TGCAGTGCTAGTTCGAGTCATTATGGCTACACCTTC. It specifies CSASSSHYGYTF.

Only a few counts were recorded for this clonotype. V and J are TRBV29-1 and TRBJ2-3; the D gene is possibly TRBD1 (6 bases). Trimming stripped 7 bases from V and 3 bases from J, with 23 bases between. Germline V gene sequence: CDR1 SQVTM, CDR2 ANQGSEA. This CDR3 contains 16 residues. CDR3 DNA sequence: TGCAGCGCCAGGGGCAGTTGGGCCGGTGCGACAGATACGCAGTATTTT. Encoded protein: CSARGSWAGATDTQYF.

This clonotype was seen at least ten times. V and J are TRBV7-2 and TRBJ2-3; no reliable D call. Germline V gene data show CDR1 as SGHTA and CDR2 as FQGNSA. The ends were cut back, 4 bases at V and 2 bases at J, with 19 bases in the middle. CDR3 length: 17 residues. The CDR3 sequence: CASSSQPTAPPTDTQYF. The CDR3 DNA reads TGTGCCAGCAGCTCACAGCCGACGGCGCCCCCCACAGATACGCAGTATTTT.